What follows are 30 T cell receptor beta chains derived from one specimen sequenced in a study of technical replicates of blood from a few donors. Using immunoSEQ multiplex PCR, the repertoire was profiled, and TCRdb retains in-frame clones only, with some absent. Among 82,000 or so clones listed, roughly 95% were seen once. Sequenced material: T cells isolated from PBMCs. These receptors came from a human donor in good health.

The CDR3 coding sequence is TGTGCCAGCAGTGAATCCCGCGGGGGGCGCGGGGTGAACACTGAAGCTTTCTTT. It yields the protein CASSESRGGRGVNTEAFF. The V and J genes are TRBV6-1 and TRBJ1-1, with a weak D call TRBD1 (6 bases). V was pared by 2 bases and J by 0 bases, with 19 bases between. The CDR3 is made up of 18 amino acids. Germline V gene sequence: CDR1 MNHNS, CDR2 SASEGT.

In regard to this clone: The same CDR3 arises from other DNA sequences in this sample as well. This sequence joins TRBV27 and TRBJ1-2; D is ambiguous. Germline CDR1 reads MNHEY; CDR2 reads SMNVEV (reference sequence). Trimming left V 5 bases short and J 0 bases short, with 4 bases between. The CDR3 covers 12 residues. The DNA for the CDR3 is TGTGCCAGCAGTGACTCTAACTATGGCTACACCTTC. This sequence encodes CASSDSNYGYTF.

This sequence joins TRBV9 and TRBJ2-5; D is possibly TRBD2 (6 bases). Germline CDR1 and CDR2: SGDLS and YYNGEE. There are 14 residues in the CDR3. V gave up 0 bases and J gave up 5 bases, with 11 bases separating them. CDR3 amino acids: CASSVDEGRETQYF. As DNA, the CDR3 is TGTGCCAGCAGCGTAGATGAGGGGAGGGAGACCCAGTACTTC.

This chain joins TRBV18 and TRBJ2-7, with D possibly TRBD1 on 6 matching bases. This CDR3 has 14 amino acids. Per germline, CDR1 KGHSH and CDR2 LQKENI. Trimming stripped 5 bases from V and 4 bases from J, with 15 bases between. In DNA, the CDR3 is TGTGCCAGCTCAGGACAGATCGAGGCATACGAGCAGTACTTC. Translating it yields CASSGQIEAYEQYF.

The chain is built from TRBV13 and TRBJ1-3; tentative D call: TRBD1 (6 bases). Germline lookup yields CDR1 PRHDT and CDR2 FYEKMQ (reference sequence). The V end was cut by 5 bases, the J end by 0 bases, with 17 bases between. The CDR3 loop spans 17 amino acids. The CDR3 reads CASSVGGTGYSGNTIYF. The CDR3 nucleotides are TGTGCCAGCAGCGTTGGGGGAACAGGGTACTCTGGAAACACCATATATTTT.

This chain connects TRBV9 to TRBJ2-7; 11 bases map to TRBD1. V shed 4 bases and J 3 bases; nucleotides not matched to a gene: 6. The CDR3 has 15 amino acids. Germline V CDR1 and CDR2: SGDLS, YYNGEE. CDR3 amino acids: CASSFTGTGGYEQYF. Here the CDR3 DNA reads TGTGCCAGCAGCTTCACCGGGACAGGGGGCTACGAGCAGTACTTC.

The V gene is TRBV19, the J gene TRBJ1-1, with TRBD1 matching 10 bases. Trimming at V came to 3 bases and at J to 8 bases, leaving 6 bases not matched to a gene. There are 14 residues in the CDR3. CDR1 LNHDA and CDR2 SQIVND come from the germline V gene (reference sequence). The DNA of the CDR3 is TGTGCCAGTAGTATTGCGGGACAGGGGATAGAAGCTTTCTTT. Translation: CASSIAGQGIEAFF.

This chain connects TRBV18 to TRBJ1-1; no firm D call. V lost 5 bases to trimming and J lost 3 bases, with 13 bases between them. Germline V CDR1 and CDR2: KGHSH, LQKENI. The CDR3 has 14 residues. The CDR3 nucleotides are TGTGCCAGCTCAGTAGGCACGCGGGACACTGAAGCTTTCTTT. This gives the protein CASSVGTRDTEAFF.

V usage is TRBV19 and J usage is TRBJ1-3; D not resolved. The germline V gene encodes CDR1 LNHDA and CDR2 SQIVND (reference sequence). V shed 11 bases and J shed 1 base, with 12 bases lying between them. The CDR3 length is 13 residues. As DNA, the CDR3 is TGTGCCGCCAGTTCCGGGTCTGGAAACACCATATATTTT. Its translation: CAASSGSGNTIYF.

The DNA for the CDR3 is TGTGCCAGCAGTGGCCACGGGGGGGAGTTTAACGAGCAGTACTTC. This encodes CASSGHGGEFNEQYF. This sequence joins TRBV28 and TRBJ2-7; TRBD2 matches at 8 bases. The V gene end was trimmed by 5 bases and the J gene end by 5 bases; junction bases not matched to a gene: 11. Germline CDR1 MDHEN, CDR2 SYDVKM. CDR3 size: 15 residues.

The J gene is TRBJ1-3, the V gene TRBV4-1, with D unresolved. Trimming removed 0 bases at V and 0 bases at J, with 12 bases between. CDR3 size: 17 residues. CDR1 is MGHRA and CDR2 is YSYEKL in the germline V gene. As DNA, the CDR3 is TGCGCCAGCAGCCAAGAGGCAGGCCTCCCCTCTGGAAACACCATATATTTT. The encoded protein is CASSQEAGLPSGNTIYF.

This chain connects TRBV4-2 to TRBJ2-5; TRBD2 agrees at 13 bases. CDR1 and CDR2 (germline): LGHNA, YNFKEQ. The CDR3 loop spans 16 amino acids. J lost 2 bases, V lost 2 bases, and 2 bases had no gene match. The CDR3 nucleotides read TGTGCCAGCAGCCAAAAGGGACTAGCGGGGCAAGAGACCCAGTACTTC. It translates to CASSQKGLAGQETQYF.

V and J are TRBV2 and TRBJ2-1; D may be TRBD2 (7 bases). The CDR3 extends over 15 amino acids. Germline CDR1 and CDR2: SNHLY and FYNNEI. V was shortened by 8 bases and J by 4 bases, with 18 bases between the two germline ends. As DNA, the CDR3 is TGTGCCAGCCTGCTGGGGGCGGGAGTTTACAATGAGCAGTTCTTC. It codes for CASLLGAGVYNEQFF.

The CDR3 bases are TGTGCCAGCAGCCCCGCGGGGGGGAGGGACACAGATACGCAGTATTTT. Translated, it gives CASSPAGGRDTDTQYF. The chain links TRBV6-7 to TRBJ2-3; TRBD2 aligns across 9 bases. TRBV6-7 counts as an open reading frame of uncertain function. V shed 6 bases, J shed 2 bases, and the junction held 9 bases outside the gene matches. The CDR3 sequence is 16 residues long.

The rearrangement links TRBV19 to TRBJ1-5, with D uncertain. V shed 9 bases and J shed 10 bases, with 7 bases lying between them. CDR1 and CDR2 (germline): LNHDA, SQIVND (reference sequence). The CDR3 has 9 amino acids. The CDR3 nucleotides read TGTGCCAGATCCGTCCCCCAGCATTTT. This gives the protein CARSVPQHF. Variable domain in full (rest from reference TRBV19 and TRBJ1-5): DGGITQSPKYLFRKEGQNVTLSCEQNLNHDAMYWYRQDPGQGLRLIYYSQIVNDFQKGDIAEGYSVSREKKESFPLTVTSAQKNPTAFYLCARSVPQHFGDGTRLSIL.

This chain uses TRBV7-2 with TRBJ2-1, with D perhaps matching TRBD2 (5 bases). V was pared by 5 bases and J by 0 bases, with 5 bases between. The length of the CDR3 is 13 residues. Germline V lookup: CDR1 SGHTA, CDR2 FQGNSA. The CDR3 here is CASSGSSYNEQFF. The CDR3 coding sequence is TGTGCCAGCAGCGGGAGCTCCTACAATGAGCAGTTCTTC.

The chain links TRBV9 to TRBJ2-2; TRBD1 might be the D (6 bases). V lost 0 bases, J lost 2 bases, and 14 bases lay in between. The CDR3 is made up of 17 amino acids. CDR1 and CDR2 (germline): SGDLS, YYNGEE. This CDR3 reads CASSVEARTANTGELFF. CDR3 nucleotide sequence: TGTGCCAGCAGCGTAGAGGCCAGGACAGCCAACACCGGGGAGCTGTTTTTT.

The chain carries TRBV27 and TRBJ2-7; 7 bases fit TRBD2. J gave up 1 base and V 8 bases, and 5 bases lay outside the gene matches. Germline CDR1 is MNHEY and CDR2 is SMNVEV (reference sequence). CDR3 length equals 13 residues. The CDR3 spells CASWPSGSYEQYF. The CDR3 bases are TGTGCCAGCTGGCCTAGCGGATCCTACGAGCAGTACTTC.

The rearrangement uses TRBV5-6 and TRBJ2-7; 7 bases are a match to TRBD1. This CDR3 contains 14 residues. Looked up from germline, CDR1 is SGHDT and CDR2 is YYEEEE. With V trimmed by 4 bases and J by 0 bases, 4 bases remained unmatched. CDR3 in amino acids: CASSPTGNSYEQYF. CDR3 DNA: TGTGCCAGCAGCCCGACAGGGAACTCCTACGAGCAGTACTTC.

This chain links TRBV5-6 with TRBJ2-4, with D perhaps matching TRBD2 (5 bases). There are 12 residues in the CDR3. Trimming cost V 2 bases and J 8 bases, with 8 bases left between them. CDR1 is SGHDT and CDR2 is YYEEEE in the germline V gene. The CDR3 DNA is TGTGCCAGCAGCTTCGGGGTACACATTCAGTACTTC. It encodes CASSFGVHIQYF.

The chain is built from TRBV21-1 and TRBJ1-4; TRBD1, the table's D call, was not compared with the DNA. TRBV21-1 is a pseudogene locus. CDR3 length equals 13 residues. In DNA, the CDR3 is TGTGCCAGCAAGACAGGGGCCTATGAAAAACTGTTTTTT. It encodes CASKTGAYEKLFF.

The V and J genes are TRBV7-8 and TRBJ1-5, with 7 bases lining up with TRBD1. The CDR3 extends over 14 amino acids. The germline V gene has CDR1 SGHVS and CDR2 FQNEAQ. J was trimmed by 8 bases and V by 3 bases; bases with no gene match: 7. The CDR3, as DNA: TGTGCCAGCAGCTTGGCAGGGGGAAAGGAGCCCCAGCATTTT. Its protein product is CASSLAGGKEPQHF.

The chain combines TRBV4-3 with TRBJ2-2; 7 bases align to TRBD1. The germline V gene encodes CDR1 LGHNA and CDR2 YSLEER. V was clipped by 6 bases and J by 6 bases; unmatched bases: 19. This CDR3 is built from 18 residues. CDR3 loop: CASSSRAPGTARPGELFF. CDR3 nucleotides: TGCGCCAGCAGTTCAAGGGCCCCAGGGACAGCGCGCCCCGGGGAGCTGTTTTTT.

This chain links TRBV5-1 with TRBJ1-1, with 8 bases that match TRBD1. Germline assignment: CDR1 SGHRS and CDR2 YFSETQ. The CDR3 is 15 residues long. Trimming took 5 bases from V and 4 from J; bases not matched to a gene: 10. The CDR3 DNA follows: TGCGCCAGCAGTATAGAAAGACAGGGGAGCACTGAAGCTTTCTTT. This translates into CASSIERQGSTEAFF.

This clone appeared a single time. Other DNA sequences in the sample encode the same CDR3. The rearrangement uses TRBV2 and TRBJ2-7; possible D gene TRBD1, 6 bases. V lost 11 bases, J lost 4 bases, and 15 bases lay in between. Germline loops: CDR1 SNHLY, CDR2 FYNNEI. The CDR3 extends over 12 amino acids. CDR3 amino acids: CASYRAPYEQYF. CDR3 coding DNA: TGTGCCTCGTACAGGGCCCCTTACGAGCAGTACTTC.

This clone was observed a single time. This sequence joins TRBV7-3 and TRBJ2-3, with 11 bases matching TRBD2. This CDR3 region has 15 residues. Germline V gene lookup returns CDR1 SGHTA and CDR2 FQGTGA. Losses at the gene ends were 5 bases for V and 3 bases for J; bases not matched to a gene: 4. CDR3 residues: CASSVAGGHTDTQYF. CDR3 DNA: TGTGCCAGCAGCGTAGCGGGAGGGCATACAGATACGCAGTATTTT.

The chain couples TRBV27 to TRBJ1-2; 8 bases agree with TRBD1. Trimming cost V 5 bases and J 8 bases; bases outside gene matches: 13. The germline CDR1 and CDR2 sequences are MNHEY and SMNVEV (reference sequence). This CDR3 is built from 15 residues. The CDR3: CASSPGTGRPGGYTF. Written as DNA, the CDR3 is TGTGCCAGCAGTCCCGGGACAGGACGACCGGGAGGCTACACCTTC.

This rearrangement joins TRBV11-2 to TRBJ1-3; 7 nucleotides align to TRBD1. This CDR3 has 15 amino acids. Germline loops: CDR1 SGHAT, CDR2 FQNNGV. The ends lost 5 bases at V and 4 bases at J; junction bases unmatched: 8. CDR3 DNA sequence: TGTGCCAGCAGCGGTTTAGGGACAGAGGGAAACACCATATATTTT. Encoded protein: CASSGLGTEGNTIYF.

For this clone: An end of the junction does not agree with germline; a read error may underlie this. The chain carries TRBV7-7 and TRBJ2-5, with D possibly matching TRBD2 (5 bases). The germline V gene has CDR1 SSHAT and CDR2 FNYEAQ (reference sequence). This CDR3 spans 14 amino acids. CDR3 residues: CASSLTRPGETQYF. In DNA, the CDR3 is TGTGCTAGCAGCCTCACTAGACCGGGGGAGACCCAGTACTTC.

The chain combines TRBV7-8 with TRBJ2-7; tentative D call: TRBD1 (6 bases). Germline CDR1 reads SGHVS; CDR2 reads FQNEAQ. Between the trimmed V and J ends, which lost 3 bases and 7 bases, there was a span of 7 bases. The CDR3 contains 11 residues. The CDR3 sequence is CASSLGAEQYF. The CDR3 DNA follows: TGTGCCAGCAGCTTGGGGGCTGAGCAGTACTTC.